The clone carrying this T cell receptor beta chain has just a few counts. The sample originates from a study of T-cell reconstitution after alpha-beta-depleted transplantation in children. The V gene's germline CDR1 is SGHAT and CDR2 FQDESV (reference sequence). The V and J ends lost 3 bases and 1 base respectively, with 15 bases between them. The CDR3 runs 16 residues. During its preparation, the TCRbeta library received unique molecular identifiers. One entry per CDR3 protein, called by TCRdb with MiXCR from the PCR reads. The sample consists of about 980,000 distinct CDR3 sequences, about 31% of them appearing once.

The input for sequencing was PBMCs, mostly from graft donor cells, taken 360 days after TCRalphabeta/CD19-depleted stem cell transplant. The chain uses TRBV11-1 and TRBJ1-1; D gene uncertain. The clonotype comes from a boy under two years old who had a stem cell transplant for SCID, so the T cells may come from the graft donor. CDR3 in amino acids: CASSFRVREQNTEAFF. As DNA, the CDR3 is TGTGCCAGCAGCTTTAGGGTGAGGGAGCAGAACACTGAAGCTTTCTTT.